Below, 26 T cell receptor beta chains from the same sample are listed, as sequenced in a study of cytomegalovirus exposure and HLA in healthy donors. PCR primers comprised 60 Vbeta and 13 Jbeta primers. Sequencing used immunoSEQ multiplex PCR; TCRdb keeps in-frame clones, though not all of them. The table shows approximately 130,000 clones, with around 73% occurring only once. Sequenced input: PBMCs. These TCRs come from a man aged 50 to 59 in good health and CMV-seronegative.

The CDR3 nucleotides read TGTGCCAGCAGCTCACGAGGGCAGGCACGCTTGGGAGCTTTCTTT. This codes for CASSSRGQARLGAFF. J is TRBJ1-1 and V is TRBV7-2, with D uncertain. The CDR3 totals 15 residues. V lost 4 bases to trimming and J lost 10 bases, with 22 bases between them. CDR1 and CDR2 (germline): SGHTA, FQGNSA.

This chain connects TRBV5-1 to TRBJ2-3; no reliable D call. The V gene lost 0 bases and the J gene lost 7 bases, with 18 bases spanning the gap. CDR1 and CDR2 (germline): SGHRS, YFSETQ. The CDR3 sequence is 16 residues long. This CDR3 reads CASSLGSGPVVYTQYF. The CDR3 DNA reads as TGCGCCAGCAGCTTGGGATCTGGGCCAGTGGTCTATACGCAGTATTTT.

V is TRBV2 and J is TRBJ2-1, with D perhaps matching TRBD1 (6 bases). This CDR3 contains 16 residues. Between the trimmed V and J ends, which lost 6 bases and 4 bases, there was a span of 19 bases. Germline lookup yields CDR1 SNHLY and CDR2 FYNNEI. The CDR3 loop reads CASSNQGRGIYNEQFF. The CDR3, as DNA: TGTGCCAGCAGCAACCAGGGAAGGGGGATTTACAATGAGCAGTTCTTC.

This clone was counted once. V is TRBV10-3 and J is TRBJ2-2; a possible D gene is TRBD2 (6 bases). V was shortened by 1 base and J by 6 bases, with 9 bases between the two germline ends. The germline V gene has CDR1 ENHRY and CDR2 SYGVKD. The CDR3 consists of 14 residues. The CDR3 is CAISELTSAGELFF. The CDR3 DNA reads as TGTGCCATCAGTGAGTTGACTAGTGCCGGGGAGCTGTTTTTT.

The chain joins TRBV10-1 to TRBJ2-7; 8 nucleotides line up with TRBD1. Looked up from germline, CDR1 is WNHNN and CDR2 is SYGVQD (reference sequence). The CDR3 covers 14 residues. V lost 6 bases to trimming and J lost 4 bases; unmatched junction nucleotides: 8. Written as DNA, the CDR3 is TGCGCCAGCAGCGGGACAGGACTGGGTTACGAGCAGTACTTC. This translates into CASSGTGLGYEQYF.

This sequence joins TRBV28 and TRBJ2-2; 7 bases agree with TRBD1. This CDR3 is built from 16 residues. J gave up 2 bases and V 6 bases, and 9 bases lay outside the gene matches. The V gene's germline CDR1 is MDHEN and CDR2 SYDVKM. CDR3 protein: CASSPRQGDNTGELFF. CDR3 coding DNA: TGTGCCAGCAGCCCACGACAGGGTGATAACACCGGGGAGCTGTTTTTT.

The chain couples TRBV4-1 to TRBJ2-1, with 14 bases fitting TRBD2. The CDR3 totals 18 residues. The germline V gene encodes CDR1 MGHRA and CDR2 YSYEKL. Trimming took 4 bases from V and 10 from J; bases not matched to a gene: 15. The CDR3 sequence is CASSLRTGTSGGWLEQFF. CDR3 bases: TGCGCCAGCAGCCTCAGGACGGGGACTAGCGGGGGTTGGTTAGAGCAGTTCTTC.

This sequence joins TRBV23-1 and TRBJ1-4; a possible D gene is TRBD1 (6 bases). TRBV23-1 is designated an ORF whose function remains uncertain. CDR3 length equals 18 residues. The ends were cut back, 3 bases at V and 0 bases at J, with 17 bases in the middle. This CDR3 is CASSHVQGRRATNEKLFF. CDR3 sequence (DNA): TGCGCCAGCAGTCACGTCCAGGGGCGACGTGCAACTAATGAAAAACTGTTTTTT.

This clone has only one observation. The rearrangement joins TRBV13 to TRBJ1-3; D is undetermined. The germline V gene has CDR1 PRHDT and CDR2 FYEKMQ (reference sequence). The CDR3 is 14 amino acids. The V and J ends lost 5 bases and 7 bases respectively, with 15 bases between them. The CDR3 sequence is CASSLGPARNTIYF. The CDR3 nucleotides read TGTGCCAGCAGCCTGGGCCCAGCACGGAACACCATATATTTT.

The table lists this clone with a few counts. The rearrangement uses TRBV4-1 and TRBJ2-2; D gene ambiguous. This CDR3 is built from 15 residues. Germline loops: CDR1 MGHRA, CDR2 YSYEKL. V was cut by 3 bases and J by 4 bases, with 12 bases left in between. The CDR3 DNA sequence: TGCGCCAGCAGCCAGCCTTGGGCTTCCACCGGGGAGCTGTTTTTT. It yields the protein CASSQPWASTGELFF.

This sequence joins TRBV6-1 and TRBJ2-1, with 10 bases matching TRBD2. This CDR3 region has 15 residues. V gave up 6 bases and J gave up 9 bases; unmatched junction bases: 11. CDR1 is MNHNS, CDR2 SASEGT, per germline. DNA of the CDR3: TGTGCCAGCAGCCCCAGGGCTAGCGGGGGTGGTGAGCAGTTCTTC. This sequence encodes CASSPRASGGGEQFF.

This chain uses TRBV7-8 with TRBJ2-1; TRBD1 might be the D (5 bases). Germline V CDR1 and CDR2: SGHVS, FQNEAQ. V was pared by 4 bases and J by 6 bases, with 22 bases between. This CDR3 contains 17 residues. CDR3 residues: CASSSTMRTLRGNEQFF. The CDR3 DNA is TGTGCCAGCAGCTCCACTATGCGGACCCTTAGGGGCAATGAGCAGTTCTTC.

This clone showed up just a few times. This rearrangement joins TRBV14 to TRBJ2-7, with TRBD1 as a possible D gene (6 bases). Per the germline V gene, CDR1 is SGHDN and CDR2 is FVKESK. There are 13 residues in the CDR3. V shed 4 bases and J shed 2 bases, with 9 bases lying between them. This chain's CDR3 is CASSRQGPYEQYF. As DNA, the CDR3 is TGTGCCAGCAGCCGGCAGGGGCCCTACGAGCAGTACTTC.

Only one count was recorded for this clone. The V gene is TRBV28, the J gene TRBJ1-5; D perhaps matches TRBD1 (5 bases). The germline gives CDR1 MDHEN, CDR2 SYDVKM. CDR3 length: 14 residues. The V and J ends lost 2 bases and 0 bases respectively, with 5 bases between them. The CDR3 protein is CASSLDSSNQPQHF. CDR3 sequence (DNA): TGTGCCAGCAGTTTAGACAGTAGCAATCAGCCCCAGCATTTT.

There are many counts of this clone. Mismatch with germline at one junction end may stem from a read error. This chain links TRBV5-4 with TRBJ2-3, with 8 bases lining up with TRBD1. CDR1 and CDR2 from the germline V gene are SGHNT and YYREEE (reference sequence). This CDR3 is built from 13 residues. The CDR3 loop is CASSSRQGPGVWF. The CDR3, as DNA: TGTGCCAGCAGCTCGAGACAGGGGCCTGGGGTATGGTTT.

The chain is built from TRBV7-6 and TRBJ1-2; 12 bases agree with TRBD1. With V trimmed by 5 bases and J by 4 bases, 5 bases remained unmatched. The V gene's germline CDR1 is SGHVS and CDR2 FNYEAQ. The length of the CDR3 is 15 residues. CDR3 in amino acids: CASSPRGQGAYGYTF. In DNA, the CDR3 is TGTGCCAGCAGCCCCAGGGGACAGGGGGCCTATGGCTACACCTTC.

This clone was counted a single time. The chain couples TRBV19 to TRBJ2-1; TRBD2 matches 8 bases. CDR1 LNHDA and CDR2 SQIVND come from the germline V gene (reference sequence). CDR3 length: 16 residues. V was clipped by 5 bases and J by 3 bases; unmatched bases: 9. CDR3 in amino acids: CASSQALTSGYNEQFF. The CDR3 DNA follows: TGTGCCAGTAGTCAGGCCCTAACTAGCGGCTACAATGAGCAGTTCTTC.

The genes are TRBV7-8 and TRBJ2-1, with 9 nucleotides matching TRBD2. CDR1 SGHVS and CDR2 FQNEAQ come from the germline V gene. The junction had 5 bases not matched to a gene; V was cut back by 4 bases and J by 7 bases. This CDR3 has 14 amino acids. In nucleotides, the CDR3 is TGTGCCAGCAGCTCTAGCGGGATCGTAAATGAGCAGTTCTTC. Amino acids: CASSSSGIVNEQFF.

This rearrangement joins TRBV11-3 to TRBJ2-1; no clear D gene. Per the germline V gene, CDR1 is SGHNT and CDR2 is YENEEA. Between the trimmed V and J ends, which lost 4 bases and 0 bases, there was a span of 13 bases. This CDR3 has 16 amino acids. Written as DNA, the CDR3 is TGTGCCAGCAGCTCCTCCACAACACGCTCCTACAATGAGCAGTTCTTC. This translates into CASSSSTTRSYNEQFF.

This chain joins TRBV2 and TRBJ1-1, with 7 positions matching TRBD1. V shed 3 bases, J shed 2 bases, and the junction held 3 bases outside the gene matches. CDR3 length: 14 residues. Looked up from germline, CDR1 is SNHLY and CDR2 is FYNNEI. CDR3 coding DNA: TGTGCCAGCAGTGAGACAGGGATTAACACTGAAGCTTTCTTT. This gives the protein CASSETGINTEAFF.

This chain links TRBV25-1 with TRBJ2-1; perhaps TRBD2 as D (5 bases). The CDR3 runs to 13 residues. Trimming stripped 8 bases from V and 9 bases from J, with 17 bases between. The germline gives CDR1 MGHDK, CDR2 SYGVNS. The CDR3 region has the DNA TGTGCCAGCTCTAAACTAGGTCTCGGTGAGCAGTTCTTC. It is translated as CASSKLGLGEQFF.

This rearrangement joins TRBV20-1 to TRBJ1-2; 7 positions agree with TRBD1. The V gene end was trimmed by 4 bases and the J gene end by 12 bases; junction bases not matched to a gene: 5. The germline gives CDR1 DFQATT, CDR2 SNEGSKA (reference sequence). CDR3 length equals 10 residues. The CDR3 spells CSATGQAHTF. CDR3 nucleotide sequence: TGCAGTGCTACCGGACAGGCCCACACCTTC.

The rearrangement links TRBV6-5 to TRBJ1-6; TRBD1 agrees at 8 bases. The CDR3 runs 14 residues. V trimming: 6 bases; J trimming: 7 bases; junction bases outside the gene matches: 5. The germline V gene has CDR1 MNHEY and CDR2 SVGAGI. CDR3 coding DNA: TGTGCCAGCAGGGCCGGGACAGGAAATTCACCCCTCCACTTT. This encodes CASRAGTGNSPLHF.

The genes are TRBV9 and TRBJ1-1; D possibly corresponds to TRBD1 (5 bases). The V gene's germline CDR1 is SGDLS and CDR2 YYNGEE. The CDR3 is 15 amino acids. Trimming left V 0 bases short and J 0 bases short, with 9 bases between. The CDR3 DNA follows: TGTGCCAGCAGCGTAGATGGAGGGGTGAACACTGAAGCTTTCTTT. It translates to CASSVDGGVNTEAFF. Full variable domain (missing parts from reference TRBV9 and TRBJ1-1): DSGVTQTPKHLITATGQRVTLRCSPRSGDLSVYWYQQSLDQGLQFLIQYYNGEERAKGNILERFSAQQFPDLHSELNLSSLELGDSALYFCASSVDGGVNTEAFFGQGTRLTVV.

CDR3 loop: CASTPASSGRLTDTQYF. Here the CDR3 DNA reads TGTGCCAGTACTCCCGCGTCCAGCGGGAGGCTCACAGATACGCAGTATTTT. This chain uses TRBV19 with TRBJ2-3; 9 bases map to TRBD2. This CDR3 comprises 17 residues. Per the germline V gene, CDR1 is LNHDA and CDR2 is SQIVND (reference sequence). Trimming removed 7 bases from V and 2 bases from J; junction bases left unmatched: 13. Drawing the rest from reference TRBV19 and TRBJ2-3, the complete variable domain is DGGITQSPKYLFRKEGQNVTLSCEQNLNHDAMYWYRQDPGQGLRLIYYSQIVNDFQKGDIAEGYSVSREKKESFPLTVTSAQKNPTAFYLCASTPASSGRLTDTQYFGPGTRLTVL.

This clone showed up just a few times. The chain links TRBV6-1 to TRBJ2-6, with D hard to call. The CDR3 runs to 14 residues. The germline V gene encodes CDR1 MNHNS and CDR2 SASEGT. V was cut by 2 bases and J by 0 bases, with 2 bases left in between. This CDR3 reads CASSELSGANVLTF. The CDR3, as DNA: TGTGCCAGCAGTGAACTCTCTGGGGCCAACGTCCTGACTTTC.